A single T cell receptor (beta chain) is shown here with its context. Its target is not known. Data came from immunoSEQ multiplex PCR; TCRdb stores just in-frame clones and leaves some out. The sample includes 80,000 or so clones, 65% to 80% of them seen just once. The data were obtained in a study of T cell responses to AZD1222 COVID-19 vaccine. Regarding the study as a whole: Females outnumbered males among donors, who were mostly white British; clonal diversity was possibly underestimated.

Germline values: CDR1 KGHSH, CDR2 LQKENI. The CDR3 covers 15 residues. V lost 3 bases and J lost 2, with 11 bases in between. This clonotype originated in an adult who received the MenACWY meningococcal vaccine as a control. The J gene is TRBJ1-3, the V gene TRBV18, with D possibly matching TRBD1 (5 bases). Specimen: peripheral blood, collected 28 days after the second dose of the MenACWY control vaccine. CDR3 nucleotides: TGTGCCAGCTCACCGGGGGTTGGTACTGGAAACACCATATATTTT. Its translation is CASSPGVGTGNTIYF.